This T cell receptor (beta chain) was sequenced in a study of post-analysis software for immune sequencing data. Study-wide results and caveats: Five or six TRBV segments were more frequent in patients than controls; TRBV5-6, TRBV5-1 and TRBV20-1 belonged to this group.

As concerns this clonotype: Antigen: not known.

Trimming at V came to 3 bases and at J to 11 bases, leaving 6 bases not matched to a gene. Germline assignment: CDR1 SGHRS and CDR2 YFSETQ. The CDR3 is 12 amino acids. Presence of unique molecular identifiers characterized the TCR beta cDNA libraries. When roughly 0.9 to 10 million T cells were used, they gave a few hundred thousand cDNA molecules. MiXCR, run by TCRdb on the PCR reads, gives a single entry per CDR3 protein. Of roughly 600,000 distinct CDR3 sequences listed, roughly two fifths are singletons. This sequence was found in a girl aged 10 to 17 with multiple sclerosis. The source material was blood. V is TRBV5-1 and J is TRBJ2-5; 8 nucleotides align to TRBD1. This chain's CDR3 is CASSWTGREQYF. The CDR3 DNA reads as TGCGCCAGCAGCTGGACAGGGAGAGAGCAGTACTTC.